Below, 27 T cell receptor beta chains from the same sample are listed, as sequenced in a study of cytomegalovirus exposure and HLA in healthy donors. The PCR ran on 60 Vbeta and 13 Jbeta primers. This table comes from immunoSEQ multiplex PCR, and its TCRdb copy is limited to in-frame clones, with some not included. Among about 150,000 clones listed, 63% were seen once. What was sequenced was PBMCs. The receptors were sampled from a woman in her sixties in good health and CMV-seropositive.

J is TRBJ2-5 and V is TRBV21-1; the D call in the table, TRBD2, was not verified against the DNA. TRBV21-1 is classified as a pseudogene. The CDR3 is made up of 15 amino acids. In DNA form, the CDR3 reads TGTGCCAGCAGCGGCTTCCAGCGGACCCCAGGGACCCAGTACTTC. Its translation is CASSGFQRTPGTQYF.

The V and J genes are TRBV10-1 and TRBJ2-3, with D perhaps TRBD2 (5 bases). Germline V lookup: CDR1 WNHNN, CDR2 SYGVQD (reference sequence). This CDR3 has 13 amino acids. The V end lost 4 bases, the J end lost 4 bases, and 9 bases lay between the germline ends. The CDR3, as DNA: TGCGCCAGCAGTGGGCAGAGGGCAGATACGCAGTATTTT. Protein sequence: CASSGQRADTQYF.

This clone was detected only a few times. The gene calls are TRBV28 and TRBJ2-7; 7 nucleotides align to TRBD2. J was trimmed by 2 bases and V by 3 bases; bases with no gene match: 22. From germline, CDR1 is MDHEN and CDR2 SYDVKM. The CDR3 totals 20 residues. DNA of the CDR3: TGTGCCAGCAGTTTTGCTATTGGGAGGACTTTAAGCGGGATGACCTACGAGCAGTACTTC. This translates into CASSFAIGRTLSGMTYEQYF.

This clone was seen more than once but under ten times. At the DNA level, this CDR3 is encoded by other sequences in the same sample as well. CDR3 amino acids: CASSLGGDSYEQYF. The CDR3 DNA is TGTGCCAGCAGCTTAGGCGGGGACTCCTACGAGCAGTACTTC. V gene TRBV11-2 combines with J gene TRBJ2-7; a possible D gene is TRBD2 (6 bases). CDR1 and CDR2 (germline): SGHAT, FQNNGV. This CDR3 spans 14 amino acids. V was pared by 1 base and J by 0 bases, with 7 bases between.

V is TRBV7-2 and J is TRBJ2-7, with 8 bases matching TRBD2. Germline V gene data show CDR1 as SGHTA and CDR2 as FQGNSA. This CDR3 is built from 14 residues. V lost 3 bases and J lost 3; bases outside the gene matches: 4. The CDR3 nucleotides are TGTGCCAGCAGCTTCAGGACTAGCATCTACGAGCAGTACTTC. Protein sequence: CASSFRTSIYEQYF.

CDR3 nucleotide sequence: TGCGCCAGCAGCTTGGGCTTCTCGAGCGATGAAAAACTGTTTTTT. This codes for CASSLGFSSDEKLFF. The V and J genes are TRBV5-1 and TRBJ1-4; no clear D. Looked up from germline, CDR1 is SGHRS and CDR2 is YFSETQ. This CDR3 has 15 amino acids. Deletions cut 0 bases from V and 6 bases from J, with 12 bases between.

V is TRBV18 and J is TRBJ1-1, with D unresolved. Germline-derived CDR1 and CDR2 are KGHSH and LQKENI. This CDR3 spans 14 amino acids. Trimming stripped 3 bases from V and 11 bases from J, with 19 bases between. The CDR3 reads CASSPYRDGIWAFF. The CDR3 nucleotides are TGTGCCAGCTCACCCTACAGAGACGGGATATGGGCTTTCTTT. The full variable domain, in which reference TRBV18 and TRBJ1-1 provide the parts outside the CDR3, is NAGVMQNPRHLVRRRGQEARLRCSPMKGHSHVYWYRQLPEEGLKFMVYLQKENIIDESGMPKERFSAEFPKEGPSILRIQQVVRGDSAAYFCASSPYRDGIWAFFGQGTRLTVV.

V is TRBV11-2 and J is TRBJ2-5; 13 bases are a match to TRBD2. The J call may be mistaken, given a closer DNA end match to TRBJ2-7. CDR1 is SGHAT and CDR2 is FQNNGV in the germline V gene. The CDR3 contains 17 residues. The CDR3 DNA sequence: TGTGCCAGCAAGAGATCCGGACTAGCGGGAGACTCCTACGAGCAGTACTTC. Its protein product is CASKRSGLAGDSYEQYF.

The genes are TRBV14 and TRBJ2-5; D possibly corresponds to TRBD2 (5 bases). The germline V gene has CDR1 SGHDN and CDR2 FVKESK. The V and J ends lost 0 bases and 5 bases respectively, with 7 bases between them. The CDR3 sequence is 13 residues long. The CDR3 sequence is CASSQDRRETQYF. For the CDR3, the DNA is TGTGCCAGCAGCCAAGATAGGAGGGAGACCCAGTACTTC.

CDR3 sequence: CASSQEGGGRPYEQYF. Written as DNA, the CDR3 is TGCGCCAGCAGCCAAGAGGGAGGCGGGAGACCGTACGAGCAGTACTTC. This chain uses TRBV4-3 with TRBJ2-7; 7 positions agree with TRBD2. V was pared by 0 bases and J by 4 bases, with 9 bases of the junction left unmatched. This CDR3 is built from 16 residues. Germline V gene data show CDR1 as LGHNA and CDR2 as YSLEER.

The chain uses TRBV11-2 and TRBJ2-4; 15 nucleotides agree with TRBD2. Germline lookup yields CDR1 SGHAT and CDR2 FQNNGV. This CDR3 is built from 18 residues. Germline trimming cut 4 bases from V and 2 bases from J; bases unmatched to any gene: 6. In DNA form, the CDR3 reads TGTGCCAGCAGCTCGGGACTAGCGGGAGGTTGGACCAAAAACATTCAGTACTTC. It specifies CASSSGLAGGWTKNIQYF.

The genes are TRBV19 and TRBJ2-2; D is uncertain. The V and J ends lost 3 bases and 1 base respectively, with 6 bases between them. CDR3 length: 14 amino acids. CDR1 is LNHDA and CDR2 is SQIVND in the germline V gene (reference sequence). The DNA of the CDR3 is TGTGCCAGTAGTATTGGCAAGAACACCGGGGAGCTGTTTTTT. Encoded protein: CASSIGKNTGELFF.

This chain joins TRBV7-3 and TRBJ2-7, with TRBD2 identical over 7 bases. With 5 bases clipped from V and 5 bases from J, the junction kept 12 bases outside the gene matches. Germline loops: CDR1 SGHTA, CDR2 FQGTGA. The CDR3 length is 15 residues. The CDR3 DNA sequence: TGTGCCAGCAGCCCCTTCGGGGGGAGGGCCGACGAGCAGTACTTC. It translates to CASSPFGGRADEQYF.

The chain has TRBV28 and TRBJ2-1; D is possibly TRBD2 (6 bases). In germline, CDR1 is MDHEN, CDR2 SYDVKM. V lost 3 bases to trimming and J lost 8 bases, with 17 bases between them. The CDR3 has 15 residues. Here the CDR3 reads CASSFFGGGGYEQFF. CDR3 nucleotide sequence: TGTGCCAGCAGTTTTTTTGGGGGAGGTGGATATGAGCAGTTCTTC.

This clone was recorded a few times. The rearrangement uses TRBV5-1 and TRBJ2-2; 11 nucleotides align to TRBD1. CDR3 size: 17 residues. Germline V gene lookup returns CDR1 SGHRS and CDR2 YFSETQ. V was clipped by 3 bases and J by 5 bases; unmatched bases: 9. The CDR3 nucleotides read TGCGCCAGCAGCTACTCCACCGGGACAGGGGGTACCGGGGAGCTGTTTTTT. Its protein product is CASSYSTGTGGTGELFF.

The V call is TRBV30, the J call TRBJ2-3; 8 nucleotides align to TRBD1. CDR1 GTSNPN and CDR2 SVGIG come from the germline V gene (reference sequence). The CDR3 loop spans 17 amino acids. V shed 1 base and J 3 bases; nucleotides not matched to a gene: 12. Here the CDR3 DNA reads TGTGCCTGGAGTGCCACCGTCAACAGGGGGAGGACAGATACGCAGTATTTT. Encoded protein: CAWSATVNRGRTDTQYF.

The sample holds a few counts of this clone. V is TRBV10-3 and J is TRBJ2-7, with 7 bases lining up with TRBD2. The J segment lost 7 bases and the V segment lost 2 bases, leaving 8 bases of the junction unmatched. The CDR3 is 14 amino acids. Germline assignment: CDR1 ENHRY and CDR2 SYGVKD. The CDR3 here is CAISEGRGGWEQYF. The CDR3 nucleotides are TGTGCCATCAGTGAGGGAAGGGGAGGGTGGGAGCAGTACTTC.

The chain carries TRBV29-1 and TRBJ2-6; D is possibly TRBD1 (6 bases). Germline assignment: CDR1 SQVTM and CDR2 ANQGSEA. Trimming shortened V by 4 bases and J by 0 bases, and 16 bases separated the two germline ends. CDR3 length equals 17 residues. The CDR3 loop is CSVVKGDLNSGANVLTF. The CDR3 region has the DNA TGCAGCGTTGTAAAGGGGGATCTGAACTCTGGGGCCAACGTCCTGACTTTC.

The rearrangement uses TRBV10-2 and TRBJ2-1; maybe TRBD2 (6 bases). Germline CDR1 is WSHSY and CDR2 is SAAADI. Trimming shortened V by 10 bases and J by 7 bases, and 11 bases separated the two germline ends. The CDR3 totals 11 residues. This CDR3 is CATQRGNEQFF. CDR3 coding DNA: TGCGCCACCCAACGGGGGAATGAGCAGTTCTTC.

This chain uses TRBV5-1 with TRBJ1-2, with D tentatively TRBD1 (6 bases). Germline V gives CDR1 SGHRS, CDR2 YFSETQ. This CDR3 region has 14 residues. Deletions cut 1 base from V and 7 bases from J, with 14 bases between. CDR3 in DNA: TGCGCCAGCAGCTTGTCGGCAGGGGAACGTGGCTACACCTTC. Translating gives CASSLSAGERGYTF.

This chain uses TRBV5-1 with TRBJ2-5, with 8 bases identical to TRBD1. Trimming removed 4 bases from V and 5 bases from J; junction bases left unmatched: 7. Germline V gene sequence: CDR1 SGHRS, CDR2 YFSETQ. The CDR3 totals 14 residues. The CDR3 nucleotides are TGCGCCAGCAGCGTTTACCGGGACAGGGAGACCCAGTACTTC. Protein: CASSVYRDRETQYF.

The rearrangement joins TRBV20-1 to TRBJ2-3, with unresolved D. Trimming took 3 bases from V and 6 from J, leaving 4 bases between them. The CDR3 length is 10 residues. CDR1 is DFQATT, CDR2 SNEGSKA, per germline (reference sequence). The CDR3 loop is CSASRDTQYF. CDR3 bases: TGCAGTGCTAGTCGGGATACGCAGTATTTT.

The table lists this clone with a count of one. This chain joins TRBV5-6 and TRBJ2-7, with 8 bases lining up with TRBD1. Germline-derived CDR1 and CDR2 are SGHDT and YYEEEE. The junction had 8 bases not matched to a gene; V was cut back by 4 bases and J by 5 bases. The CDR3 is 14 residues long. CDR3 in DNA: TGTGCCAGCAGCACGGGACAGGTGGTCCACGAGCAGTACTTC. As protein: CASSTGQVVHEQYF.

This clone was counted between two and nine times. This chain links TRBV7-8 with TRBJ1-1, with 7 bases matching TRBD1. Losses at the gene ends were 5 bases for V and 7 bases for J; bases not matched to a gene: 19. The germline V gene has CDR1 SGHVS and CDR2 FQNEAQ. There are 17 residues in the CDR3. The CDR3 here is CASSTFLGQRAQNEAFF. The CDR3 nucleotides are TGTGCCAGCAGCACCTTTCTGGGACAGCGAGCTCAGAATGAAGCTTTCTTT. The variable domain in full, completed from reference TRBV7-8 and TRBJ1-1, reads GAGVSQSPRYKVAKRGQDVALRCDPISGHVSLFWYQQALGQGPEFLTYFQNEAQLDKSGLPSDRFFAERPEGSVSTLKIQRTQQEDSAVYLCASSTFLGQRAQNEAFFGQGTRLTVV.

The gene calls are TRBV5-1 and TRBJ2-7; TRBD2 might be the D (5 bases). The CDR3 totals 12 residues. V was trimmed by 4 bases and J by 3 bases, leaving 8 bases between them. The germline V gene has CDR1 SGHRS and CDR2 YFSETQ. CDR3 nucleotides: TGCGCCAGCAGCAAACTAGGCTACGAGCAGTACTTC. Its translation is CASSKLGYEQYF. Using reference TRBV5-1 and TRBJ2-7 for the parts outside the CDR3, the full variable domain is KAGVTQTPRYLIKTRGQQVTLSCSPISGHRSVSWYQQTPGQGLQFLFEYFSETQRNKGNFPGRFSGRQFSNSRSEMNVSTLELGDSALYLCASSKLGYEQYFGPGTRLTVT.

The chain recombines TRBV2 with TRBJ1-5; D possibly corresponds to TRBD1 (5 bases). Trimming left V 6 bases short and J 1 base short, with 10 bases between. Looked up from germline, CDR1 is SNHLY and CDR2 is FYNNEI. The CDR3 runs to 14 residues. The CDR3 sequence: CASRPDTSNQPQHF. The CDR3 DNA reads TGTGCCAGCAGACCGGACACAAGCAATCAGCCCCAGCATTTT.

The chain couples TRBV5-6 to TRBJ1-3; no definite D call. This CDR3 spans 16 amino acids. Looked up from germline, CDR1 is SGHDT and CDR2 is YYEEEE. Trimming pared 2 bases from V and 0 bases from J, leaving 12 bases between. The CDR3 reads CASSFKGGSSGNTIYF. The CDR3, as DNA: TGTGCCAGCAGCTTCAAAGGAGGTAGCTCTGGAAACACCATATATTTT. Full variable domain (rest looked up from reference TRBV5-6 and TRBJ1-3): DAGVTQSPTHLIKTRGQQVTLRCSPKSGHDTVSWYQQALGQGPQFIFQYYEEEERQRGNFPDRFSGHQFPNYSSELNVNALLLGDSALYLCASSFKGGSSGNTIYFGEGSWLTVV.